The clone carrying this T cell receptor beta chain has just one count. TCRdb's copy holds only in-frame clones and misses some; the assay was immunoSEQ multiplex PCR. Among 150,000 to 180,000 clones listed, roughly 90% were seen once. This record belongs to a study of cytomegalovirus exposure and HLA in healthy donors. Germline V lookup: CDR1 GTSNPN, CDR2 SVGIG (reference sequence). The CDR3 spans 14 residues. V was pared by 4 bases and J by 3 bases, with 5 bases of the junction left unmatched. V and J are TRBV30 and TRBJ1-3, with 8 bases that match TRBD1. This TCR was sampled from a man aged 18 to 30 in good health and CMV-seropositive. Source material: PBMCs. CDR3 in DNA: TGTGCCTGGACCTTGACAGGGGTTGGAAACACCATATATTTT. The encoded protein is CAWTLTGVGNTIYF.